The entry that follows covers one TCR beta chain sequence. The data derive from a study of cytomegalovirus exposure and HLA in healthy donors. Study overall: A subsequent analysis reported that the roughly 120 validation repertoires were produced on the same platform that had also been used for the roughly 710 first-cohort repertoires.

Some clones are missing from TCRdb's copy, which holds only in-frame ones; the method was immunoSEQ multiplex PCR. The table records about 130,000 clones, 75% to 90% of them present only once. The sequence was obtained from a woman aged 18-29 years in good health and CMV-seropositive. Sequencing was performed on PBMCs.

This chain's CDR3 is CASSRRGGGKGGSYNEQFF. CDR3 sequence (DNA): TGTGCCAGCAGTCGTCGGGGGGGCGGTAAAGGCGGGTCCTACAATGAGCAGTTCTTC. This sequence joins TRBV7-9 and TRBJ2-1; 8 bases agree with TRBD2. Germline CDR1 is SEHNR and CDR2 is FQNEAQ (reference sequence). The junction had 17 bases not matched to a gene; V was cut back by 6 bases and J by 1 base. The CDR3 sequence is 19 residues long.